Listed below are T cell receptor beta chains from one sample, sequenced in a study of T cell responses to AZD1222 COVID-19 vaccine. Measured with immunoSEQ multiplex PCR; TCRdb has only the in-frame clones, and not every one. Among over 110,000 clones listed, about 90% were seen once. The specimen comprised peripheral blood, sampled 28 days after the second AZD1222 dose. The receptors were sampled from an adult who received the AZD1222 COVID-19 vaccine. Both conserved end residues are trimmed from each CDR3.

j_call	v_call	cdr3_length	cdr3_aa
TRBJ2-1	TRBV9	14	ASSGKTSGSFNEQF
TRBJ1-6	TRBV6-5	12	ASSYDRTNSPLH
TRBJ2-1	TRBV7-9	11	ASSSAMGDEQF
TRBJ2-2	TRBV7-2	14	ASSFFGGAHTGELF
TRBJ2-7	TRBV12-3/TRBV12-4	10	ASSAGFYEQY
TRBJ1-1	TRBV5-1	13	ASSAGTGQNTEAF
TRBJ1-5	TRBV21-1	10	ASSHWNQPQH
TRBJ2-3	TRBV19	13	ASSIPASGMGTQY
TRBJ1-1	TRBV29-1	12	SVNGGVVNTEAF
TRBJ1-6	TRBV6-4	17	ASSLEGQSDSSYNSPLH
TRBJ1-5	TRBV30	11	AWSKQGRQPQH
TRBJ1-2	TRBV5-4	12	ASSLAGEPYGYT
TRBJ1-2	TRBV7-9	12	ASSLVQGGNGYT
TRBJ1-1	TRBV7-9	11	ASSDLVGTEAF
TRBJ1-1	TRBV29-1	11	SVGTGLNTEAF
TRBJ2-2	TRBV19	12	ASCSAQGTGELF
TRBJ2-1	TRBV5-8	13	ASSSDQGAYNEQF
TRBJ1-2	TRBV5-1	12	ASSPGTVNYGYT
TRBJ1-1	TRBV6-5	11	ASRTDRGAEAF
TRBJ2-7	TRBV5-4	12	ASSIRDSAYEQY
TRBJ2-3	TRBV6-2/TRBV6-3	10	ASSNGADTQY
TRBJ1-3	TRBV5-1	17	ASSSGQRLISGSGNTIY
TRBJ1-6	TRBV15	13	ATSKSTGTNSPLH
TRBJ2-1	TRBV27	13	ASSSPRTGDNEQF
TRBJ1-2	TRBV28	11	ASSFGGTRGYT
TRBJ1-6	TRBV25-1	13	ASSEELDGNSPLH
TRBJ1-5	TRBV27	13	ASSLTRNSNQPQH
TRBJ1-1	TRBV9	15	ASSVGVSRTMNTEAF
TRBJ1-2	TRBV28	13	ASSLSPPQGVGYT
TRBJ2-1	TRBV30	11	AWSFGSYNEQF
TRBJ1-3	TRBV28	13	ASSTPQGYGNTIY
TRBJ1-2	TRBV19	12	ASSISTGYYGYT
TRBJ1-5	TRBV12-3/TRBV12-4	10	ASSDPGQPQH
TRBJ1-1	TRBV12-5	12	ASGWGLPNTEAF
TRBJ1-1	TRBV2	11	ASLPGGRTEAF
TRBJ2-3	TRBV11-2	11	ASSWGGGDTQY